The 9 T cell receptor beta chains listed next were all sequenced from one sample in a study of early T cells in non-severe SARS-CoV-2 infection. One entry per CDR3 protein results from TCRdb running MiXCR on the 5' RACE reads. The sample lists fewer than 100,000 distinct CDR3 sequences, over 9% occurring once. The sample comprised whole blood. These TCRs come from an adult who was a healthcare worker with PCR-confirmed SARS-CoV-2 infection or an uninfected control (not recorded which).

This chain uses TRBV6-2 or TRBV6-3 with TRBJ2-5; D call uncertain. The V end lost 6 bases, the J end lost 4 bases, and 6 bases lay between the germline ends. This CDR3 region has 11 residues. Germline V gene data show CDR1 as MNHEY and CDR2 as SVGEGT. Here the CDR3 reads CASRNVETQYF. The CDR3 DNA follows: TGTGCCAGCAGAAACGTAGAGACCCAGTACTTC.

This clonotype was seen ten or more times. The CDR3 DNA follows: TGTGCCAGCAGCTCAGAGCCCGTAGCGGGAAGTGAGCAGTTCTTC. It yields the protein CASSSEPVAGSEQFF. The chain employs TRBV11-2 and TRBJ2-1; TRBD2 matches 8 bases. Germline V gene data show CDR1 as SGHAT and CDR2 as FQNNGV. Losses at the gene ends were 4 bases for V and 9 bases for J; bases not matched to a gene: 11. This CDR3 region has 15 residues.

A few counts support this clonotype. The chain employs TRBV20-1 and TRBJ1-5; no clear D gene. In germline, CDR1 is DFQATT, CDR2 SNEGSKA (reference sequence). V gave up 6 bases and J gave up 2 bases, with 14 bases separating them. The CDR3 totals 14 residues. CDR3 nucleotides: TGCAGTGCCCCCCCAGCAGTAGGCAATCAGCCCCAGCATTTT. Translated: CSAPPAVGNQPQHF.

This clonotype was counted a few times. The V gene is TRBV7-9, the J gene TRBJ2-3; weak D call: TRBD1 (6 bases). The CDR3 loop spans 14 amino acids. Per the germline V gene, CDR1 is SEHNR and CDR2 is FQNEAQ (reference sequence). V lost 5 bases, J lost 0 bases, and 9 bases lay in between. In DNA, the CDR3 is TGTGCCAGCAGCCTCGGACAGAGCACAGATACGCAGTATTTT. It yields the protein CASSLGQSTDTQYF.

There are many counts of this clonotype. The chain's CDR3 is CSPSHRSSLTDTQYF. The CDR3, as DNA: TGCAGCCCATCTCACCGGTCCTCCCTCACAGATACGCAGTATTTT. This rearrangement joins TRBV20-1 to TRBJ2-3; D gene ambiguous. CDR3 length: 15 residues. In germline, CDR1 is DFQATT, CDR2 SNEGSKA (reference sequence).

This clonotype was observed at least ten times. The chain recombines TRBV6-5 with TRBJ2-3; a weak D match, TRBD2 (7 bases). Trimming stripped 0 bases from V and 4 bases from J, with 11 bases between. The CDR3 is made up of 15 amino acids. Germline CDR1 MNHEY, CDR2 SVGAGI. The CDR3 DNA reads as TGTGCCAGCAGTTACTCCGGGGGGCAGGCAGATACGCAGTATTTT. Encoded protein: CASSYSGGQADTQYF.

This clonotype appeared many times. CDR3 amino acids: CASSQDSRGGEQFF. CDR3 nucleotides: TGTGCCAGCAGCCAGGACTCCCGCGGGGGCGAGCAGTTCTTC. This rearrangement joins TRBV3-1 to TRBJ2-1; TRBD2 is a possible D gene (7 bases). With 3 bases removed from V and 10 bases from J, the gap between germline ends came to 16 bases. Germline V gene lookup returns CDR1 LGHDT and CDR2 YNNKEL (reference sequence). This CDR3 has 14 amino acids.

This clonotype was observed many times. V usage is TRBV20-1 and J usage is TRBJ1-2; D ambiguous. Germline V gene lookup returns CDR1 DFQATT and CDR2 SNEGSKA (reference sequence). V was trimmed by 0 bases and J by 5 bases, leaving 19 bases between them. This CDR3 is built from 16 residues. This chain's CDR3 is CSARDWRSQTGYGYTF. For the CDR3, the DNA is TGCAGTGCTAGAGATTGGAGGTCCCAGACGGGGTATGGCTACACCTTC.

This clonotype has just a few counts. This rearrangement joins TRBV5-1 to TRBJ2-1, with TRBD2 matching over 7 bases. CDR1 and CDR2 from the germline V gene are SGHRS and YFSETQ. Trimming removed 2 bases from V and 6 bases from J; junction bases left unmatched: 5. This CDR3 has 14 residues. The CDR3 region is CASSFRREGNEQFF. The CDR3 DNA reads as TGCGCCAGCAGCTTCCGCAGGGAGGGCAATGAGCAGTTCTTC.